A selection of T cell receptor beta chains follows, all from one sample in a study of T cells after yellow fever vaccination. TCRdb re-derived calls from the 5' RACE reads in MiXCR, one entry per CDR3 protein. The sample has hundreds of thousands of distinct CDR3 sequences, less than 25% seen once; the top ten hold roughly a sixth. The material sequenced was PBMCs, taken approximately 20 days after the first yellow fever vaccination. The receptors were gathered from a man aged 18-30 years who received the YFV17D yellow fever vaccine. CDR3s leave out the opening cysteine and the closing phenylalanine or tryptophan. A D gene is named only where the DNA matches it firmly.

J gene	D gene	V gene	CDR3 protein
TRBJ1-1	NA	TRBV4-3	ASSLRSLNTEAF
TRBJ1-2	TRBD1	TRBV4-3	ASSQYLGAGGNYGYT
TRBJ2-3	NA	TRBV11-2	ASSLVPRFADTQY
TRBJ2-1	TRBD2	TRBV5-4	ASSLGPLAGQF
TRBJ2-3	TRBD1	TRBV12-3/TRBV12-4	ASTRTGWDTQY
TRBJ2-1	NA	TRBV7-2	ASSLNPADRNEQF
TRBJ1-1	TRBD1	TRBV10-3	ATYDREGNTEAF
TRBJ1-5	NA	TRBV3-1	ASSQGFAGGNQPQH
TRBJ2-2	NA	TRBV6-5	ASSYGADTGELF
TRBJ2-2	NA	TRBV9	ASSVAPGDTGELF
TRBJ1-1	NA	TRBV20-1	SARRAPAQPEAF
TRBJ2-1	NA	TRBV11-2	ASSSRGERFYNEQF
TRBJ2-5	TRBD2	TRBV20-1	STSEAGQETQY
TRBJ2-2	NA	TRBV12-3/TRBV12-4	ASSLGPRTGELF
TRBJ1-1	NA	TRBV7-9	ASSLEPGANTEAF
TRBJ2-5	NA	TRBV5-1	ASSLAAGRQETQY
TRBJ2-2	NA	TRBV6-1	ASSEFSLGELF
TRBJ2-5	NA	TRBV29-1	SVVWTQTTQY
TRBJ2-1	TRBD2	TRBV25-1	ASSGWRGGANEQF
TRBJ2-1	TRBD1	TRBV5-1	ASSPGDRVPYKDTYNEQF
TRBJ2-3	NA	TRBV28	ASSFKWVLSDTQY
TRBJ1-3	NA	TRBV21-1	ASTTGALTIY
TRBJ2-3	TRBD1	TRBV29-1	SALSTGGLDTQY
TRBJ2-4	NA	TRBV12-3/TRBV12-4	ASSPRSIQY
TRBJ1-1	TRBD1	TRBV7-9	ASSPDRLGLRTEAF
TRBJ1-4	NA	TRBV7-2	ASSSTGWAKKLF
TRBJ2-3	NA	TRBV4-1	ASSQEGSSTDTQY
TRBJ2-3	NA	TRBV14	ASSQVGATGTQY
TRBJ2-3	NA	TRBV28	ASGSRGPTDTQY
TRBJ2-5	NA	TRBV12-5	ASGPGGTQY
TRBJ1-3	TRBD1	TRBV5-1	ASSGSTGGSGNTIY
TRBJ2-3	NA	TRBV7-2	ASSIDPRGGTDTQY
TRBJ2-2	NA	TRBV6-4	ASRKMENTGELF
TRBJ2-3	TRBD2	TRBV20-1	SAREAGGRNTQY
TRBJ2-2	TRBD1	TRBV7-3	ASSSGQGANTGELF
TRBJ2-5	TRBD2	TRBV7-2	ASSPIRDYPLQETQY
TRBJ2-1	TRBD2	TRBV7-6	ASSLGASGRYNEQF
TRBJ2-2	TRBD2	TRBV4-2	ASSQDRAGGTGELF
TRBJ2-3	TRBD2	TRBV20-1	SASLAGNTDTQY
TRBJ2-3	TRBD1	TRBV3-1	ASSHRDRGQPDTQY